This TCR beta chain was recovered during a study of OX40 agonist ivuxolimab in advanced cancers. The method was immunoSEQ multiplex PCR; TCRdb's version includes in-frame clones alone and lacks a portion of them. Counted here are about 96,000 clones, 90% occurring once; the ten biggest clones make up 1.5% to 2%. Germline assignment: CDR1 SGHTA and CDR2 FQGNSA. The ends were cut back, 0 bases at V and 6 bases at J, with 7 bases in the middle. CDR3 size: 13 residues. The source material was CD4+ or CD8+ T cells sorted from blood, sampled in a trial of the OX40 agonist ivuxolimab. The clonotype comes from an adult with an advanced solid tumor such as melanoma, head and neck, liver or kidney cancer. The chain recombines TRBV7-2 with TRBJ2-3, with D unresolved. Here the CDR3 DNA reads TGTGCCAGCAGCTTAGCGGTTGGGGATACGCAGTATTTT. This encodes CASSLAVGDTQYF. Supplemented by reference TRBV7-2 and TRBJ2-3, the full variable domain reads GAGVSQSPSNKVTEKGKDVELRCDPISGHTALYWYRQSLGQGLEFLIYFQGNSAPDKSGLPSDRFSAERTGGSVSTLTIQRTQQEDSAVYLCASSLAVGDTQYFGPGTRLTVL.